Presented here are 23 T cell receptor beta chains from one specimen sequenced in a study of shared clonotypes between healthy human individuals. Profiled with immunoSEQ multiplex PCR; TCRdb holds only in-frame clones, not every one. The data contain some 2.4 million clones, roughly 93% of them singletons. Sequenced sample: naive CD4+ T cells from PBMCs. Subset meaning: CD45RA+ positively selected. The receptors come from a man younger than 30 in good health. Some clones in this sample may be carry-over from other donors' samples.

The gene calls are TRBV7-6 and TRBJ2-7; D unresolved. Germline CDR1 and CDR2: SGHVS and FNYEAQ. The CDR3 contains 12 residues. V lost 2 bases to trimming and J lost 7 bases, with 9 bases between them. This CDR3 is CASSLRIGEQYF. In DNA form, the CDR3 reads TGTGCCAGCAGCTTAAGGATAGGGGAGCAGTACTTC.

The genes are TRBV6-1 and TRBJ1-1, with a tentative D call TRBD1 (5 bases). Trimming left V 2 bases short and J 0 bases short, with 10 bases between. Germline V CDR1 and CDR2: MNHNS, SASEGT. There are 15 residues in the CDR3. CDR3 sequence reads: CASSENPGLNTEAFF. The CDR3 bases are TGTGCCAGCAGTGAAAACCCAGGGCTGAACACTGAAGCTTTCTTT.

The chain is built from TRBV6-5 and TRBJ2-3; D gene uncertain. Germline V gene sequence: CDR1 MNHEY, CDR2 SVGAGI. This CDR3 contains 14 residues. The V gene lost 6 bases and the J gene lost 0 bases, with 10 bases spanning the gap. This CDR3 reads CASRAYDSTDTQYF. The CDR3 DNA sequence: TGTGCCAGCAGGGCCTACGATAGCACAGATACGCAGTATTTT.

The rearrangement joins TRBV2 to TRBJ2-5; D is possibly TRBD1 (7 bases). This CDR3 has 13 amino acids. V lost 11 bases to trimming and J lost 0 bases, with 13 bases between them. CDR1 SNHLY and CDR2 FYNNEI come from the germline V gene. The CDR3 nucleotides are TGTGCCCCCAGGGGGGACAACCAAGAGACCCAGTACTTC. Its translation: CAPRGDNQETQYF.

This chain uses TRBV2 with TRBJ2-7, with TRBD2 matching 8 bases. CDR3 length: 15 amino acids. Trimming removed 6 bases from V and 0 bases from J; junction bases left unmatched: 7. In germline, CDR1 is SNHLY, CDR2 FYNNEI. The CDR3 loop reads CASRAGGRHSYEQYF. In DNA, the CDR3 is TGTGCCAGCAGGGCGGGGGGCAGGCACTCCTACGAGCAGTACTTC.

The chain recombines TRBV9 with TRBJ2-1; D remains ambiguous. The CDR3 loop spans 13 amino acids. Trimming took off 0 bases at V and 8 bases at J, with 9 bases between the two ends. From germline, CDR1 is SGDLS and CDR2 YYNGEE. CDR3 DNA: TGTGCCAGCAGCGTAGAGGGTTATTATGAGCAGTTCTTC. Translated, it gives CASSVEGYYEQFF. The full variable domain, completed using reference TRBV9 and TRBJ2-1, is DSGVTQTPKHLITATGQRVTLRCSPRSGDLSVYWYQQSLDQGLQFLIQYYNGEERAKGNILERFSAQQFPDLHSELNLSSLELGDSALYFCASSVEGYYEQFFGPGTRLTVL.

The chain joins TRBV28 to TRBJ2-5, with 7 bases aligning to TRBD1. The J call could be wrong; TRBJ2-7 is a better fit for the DNA end. CDR1 MDHEN and CDR2 SYDVKM come from the germline V gene. This CDR3 is 13 amino acids long. The CDR3 DNA reads TGTGCCAGCAGTTCGGGACAGAACTACGAGCAGTACTTC. Residues: CASSSGQNYEQYF.

This clone appeared once. The V call is TRBV30, the J call TRBJ2-5; TRBD2 matches at 10 bases. The J segment lost 5 bases and the V segment lost 1 base, leaving 7 bases of the junction unmatched. From germline, CDR1 is GTSNPN and CDR2 SVGIG (reference sequence). The CDR3 length is 15 residues. The CDR3, as DNA: TGTGCCTGGAGTGGTCTAGCGGGAGTTCGGGAGACCCAGTACTTC. Its protein product is CAWSGLAGVRETQYF.

V and J are TRBV30 and TRBJ2-1; TRBD1 matches at 12 bases. The ends lost 1 base at V and 9 bases at J; junction bases unmatched: 13. Germline CDR1 and CDR2: GTSNPN and SVGIG (reference sequence). The CDR3 consists of 17 residues. CDR3 in DNA: TGTGCCTGGAGTGACGCTTATCCGGGACAGGGGGCCAGTGAGCAGTTCTTC. This translates into CAWSDAYPGQGASEQFF.

The V call is TRBV30, the J call TRBJ2-3, with 10 nucleotides matching TRBD2. This CDR3 has 13 amino acids. CDR1 GTSNPN and CDR2 SVGIG come from the germline V gene (reference sequence). The ends lost 2 bases at V and 5 bases at J; junction bases unmatched: 1. The CDR3 nucleotides read TGTGCCTGGAGTAGGACTAGCGGAGATACGCAGTATTTT. Translated, it gives CAWSRTSGDTQYF.

The chain couples TRBV7-2 to TRBJ2-1; D is unclear. The CDR3 consists of 16 residues. Trimming removed 3 bases from V and 0 bases from J, with 12 bases in between. Germline V gives CDR1 SGHTA, CDR2 FQGNSA. CDR3 in amino acids: CASSFASSGSYNEQFF. CDR3 in DNA: TGTGCCAGCAGCTTCGCTAGTTCGGGCTCCTACAATGAGCAGTTCTTC.

The rearrangement links TRBV21-1 to TRBJ1-2; the D segment call TRBD1 is taken from the table without a DNA check. TRBV21-1 is given as a pseudogene. The CDR3 runs 16 residues. The CDR3 region is CASSASFGTANYGYTF. The CDR3 DNA sequence: TGTGCCAGCAGCGCCTCCTTCGGGACAGCTAACTATGGCTACACCTTC.

The chain is built from TRBV29-1 and TRBJ2-7, with D possibly TRBD1 on 6 matching bases. CDR1 SQVTM and CDR2 ANQGSEA come from the germline V gene. This CDR3 has 12 residues. V lost 4 bases to trimming and J lost 5 bases, with 12 bases between them. The CDR3 reads CSVVGRGDEQYF. The CDR3 coding sequence is TGCAGCGTTGTTGGCAGGGGTGACGAGCAGTACTTC.

This rearrangement joins TRBV7-2 to TRBJ1-5, with 8 positions matching TRBD1. The CDR3 sequence is 19 residues long. The germline V gene encodes CDR1 SGHTA and CDR2 FQGNSA. Germline trimming cut 5 bases from V and 4 bases from J; bases unmatched to any gene: 19. Here the CDR3 DNA reads TGTGCCAGCAGCCAGTCCCCCTTTGGGACAGGTGGACCAAATCAGCCCCAGCATTTT. Translated, it gives CASSQSPFGTGGPNQPQHF.

The chain joins TRBV18 to TRBJ2-7, with 7 bases identical to TRBD2. V gave up 8 bases and J gave up 4 bases; unmatched junction bases: 8. CDR3 length equals 13 residues. In germline, CDR1 is KGHSH, CDR2 LQKENI. CDR3: CASTRPGGYEQYF. The DNA of the CDR3 is TGTGCCAGCACACGACCGGGAGGTTACGAGCAGTACTTC.

The genes are TRBV27 and TRBJ2-3; D may be TRBD2 (6 bases). Trimming took off 5 bases at V and 2 bases at J, with 17 bases between the two ends. The germline gives CDR1 MNHEY, CDR2 SMNVEV (reference sequence). The CDR3 length is 16 residues. The CDR3 DNA is TGTGCCAGCAGTCCCCCCATCGGGAGCCCCACAGATACGCAGTATTTT. It translates to CASSPPIGSPTDTQYF.

The J gene is TRBJ1-1, the V gene TRBV19, with D uncertain. The V gene lost 1 base and the J gene lost 6 bases, with 18 bases spanning the gap. The germline CDR1 and CDR2 sequences are LNHDA and SQIVND (reference sequence). This CDR3 has 16 residues. For the CDR3, the DNA is TGTGCCAGTAGTATAGGCAGTCCCGATCGTGCCCCTGAAGCTTTCTTT. It is translated as CASSIGSPDRAPEAFF. Using reference TRBV19 and TRBJ1-1 for the parts outside the CDR3, the full variable domain is DGGITQSPKYLFRKEGQNVTLSCEQNLNHDAMYWYRQDPGQGLRLIYYSQIVNDFQKGDIAEGYSVSREKKESFPLTVTSAQKNPTAFYLCASSIGSPDRAPEAFFGQGTRLTVV.

V is TRBV1 and J is TRBJ2-7; TRBD1 is taken as the D call from the table, unchecked against the DNA. TRBV1 is shown as a pseudogene. The CDR3 is 15 residues long. The CDR3 nucleotides are TGCACCAGCAGCCAAGATGGGCGTCCTACCTACGAGCAGTACTTC. This sequence encodes CTSSQDGRPTYEQYF.

The V call is TRBV18, the J call TRBJ2-3; 8 positions match TRBD1. Losses at the gene ends were 4 bases for V and 0 bases for J; bases not matched to a gene: 6. The germline V gene encodes CDR1 KGHSH and CDR2 LQKENI. CDR3 length: 16 residues. In nucleotides, the CDR3 is TGTGCCAGCTCACACCGACAGGGGACTAGCACAGATACGCAGTATTTT. Amino acid sequence: CASSHRQGTSTDTQYF.

The rearrangement joins TRBV6-6 to TRBJ1-2, with D unresolved. Trimming pared 11 bases from V and 2 bases from J, leaving 12 bases between. CDR3 length equals 12 residues. The germline V gene encodes CDR1 MNHNY and CDR2 SVGAGI (reference sequence). CDR3 protein: CASGVPNYGYTF. The CDR3, as DNA: TGTGCCTCCGGGGTTCCCAACTATGGCTACACCTTC.

The gene calls are TRBV7-2 and TRBJ2-7; TRBD2 matches at 8 bases. From germline, CDR1 is SGHTA and CDR2 FQGNSA. The CDR3 consists of 17 residues. J lost 4 bases, V lost 2 bases, and 13 bases had no gene match. This chain's CDR3 is CASSLRASGSHPYEQYF. The CDR3 DNA follows: TGTGCCAGCAGCTTAAGGGCAAGCGGGAGCCATCCATACGAGCAGTACTTC.

This clone was observed once. DNA of the CDR3: TGTGCCAGCAGACTTAACTACAGATATCCCCCTGGGTACGAGCAGTACTTC. Amino acids: CASRLNYRYPPGYEQYF. This rearrangement joins TRBV28 to TRBJ2-7; D is undetermined. This CDR3 has 17 amino acids. Per the germline V gene, CDR1 is MDHEN and CDR2 is SYDVKM. The V end was cut by 6 bases, the J end by 4 bases, with 25 bases between.

The chain joins TRBV28 to TRBJ1-5, with unresolved D. The CDR3 contains 15 residues. V gave up 6 bases and J gave up 3 bases, with 15 bases separating them. Germline values: CDR1 MDHEN, CDR2 SYDVKM. The CDR3 DNA follows: TGTGCCAGCAGGGGATTGGGGTCTTACAATCAGCCCCAGCATTTT. Its translation is CASRGLGSYNQPQHF.